The 19 T cell receptor beta chains below all came from one sample that was sequenced in a study of CD8+CD57+ T cells in acquired aplastic anemia. Sequenced patients had shown CD8+CD57+ cell expansion by flow cytometry. TCR beta VDJ combinations and CDR3 sequences were profiled from genomic DNA. TCRdb redid the calling of the reads with MiXCR, one entry per CDR3 protein. Among approximately 300,000 distinct CDR3 sequences, 56% were seen once, and the ten largest hold around 1.2%. The material sequenced was sorted CD4+, CD8+, or CD8+CD57+ T cells (not recorded which) from PBMCs. The receptors here all came from a human donor with aplastic anemia.

This clonotype has at least ten counts. This sequence joins TRBV12-3 or TRBV12-4 and TRBJ2-2, with D possibly being TRBD2 (7 bases). The V gene lost 7 bases and the J gene lost 0 bases, with 12 bases spanning the gap. CDR3 length equals 15 residues. Written as DNA, the CDR3 is TGTGCCAGCATCGAAGGGGGGGCGAACACCGGGGAGCTGTTTTTT. Its translation: CASIEGGANTGELFF.

This sequence joins TRBV7-2 and TRBJ1-3; D not resolved. V lost 2 bases and J lost 4, with 9 bases in between. Germline V lookup: CDR1 SGHTA, CDR2 FQGNSA. The CDR3 spans 14 residues. This chain's CDR3 is CASSLLWAGNTIYF. The DNA of the CDR3 is TGTGCCAGCAGCTTATTGTGGGCGGGAAACACCATATATTTT.

About this clonotype: Because the CDR3 is missing its conserved closing phenylalanine or tryptophan, this is likely a read error. The gene calls are TRBV10-3 and TRBJ1-1; D gene ambiguous. The CDR3 contains 14 residues. Germline V lookup: CDR1 ENHRY, CDR2 SYGVKD. Here the CDR3 reads CATYPTEMNTEAFS. CDR3 sequence (DNA): TGTGCTACCTACCCGACGGAGATGAACACTGAAGCTTTCTCT.

The V gene is TRBV13, the J gene TRBJ2-7, with D perhaps TRBD1 (6 bases). The CDR3 extends over 14 amino acids. CDR1 and CDR2 from the germline V gene are PRHDT and FYEKMQ (reference sequence). V lost 4 bases, J lost 0 bases, and 10 bases lay in between. The CDR3 nucleotides are TGTGCCAGCAGCTACCACAGGGCCTCCTACGAGCAGTACTTC. Residues: CASSYHRASYEQYF.

There are a few counts of this clonotype. Without the conserved terminal phenylalanine or tryptophan, this CDR3 likely stems from a read error. It is unclear where the CDR3 begins or ends on the DNA, so no DNA is shown, and the CDR3 is as TCRdb lists it. This rearrangement joins TRBV20-1 to TRBJ2-5; the table assigns TRBD2, which was not confirmed against the DNA. A total of 10 residues make up the CDR3, ends included. Germline CDR1 and CDR2: DFQATT and SNEGSKA (reference sequence). This CDR3 reads CSARMTGLAG.

This chain connects TRBV18 to TRBJ1-2; TRBD1 is a possible D gene (5 bases). This CDR3 region has 15 residues. Trimming pared 3 bases from V and 4 bases from J, leaving 15 bases between. Germline CDR1 and CDR2: KGHSH and LQKENI. In DNA form, the CDR3 reads TGTGCCAGCTCACCTATGGAGGGGATGGGCTATGGCTACACCTTC. This codes for CASSPMEGMGYGYTF.

J is TRBJ2-5 and V is TRBV7-3; 9 bases are a match to TRBD2. The CDR3 has 15 amino acids. The germline V gene has CDR1 SGHTA and CDR2 FQGTGA. The ends lost 6 bases at V and 1 base at J; junction bases unmatched: 6. The DNA of the CDR3 is TGTGCCAGCAGTCAAAGCGGGGGGATCCAAGAGACCCAGTACTTC. This translates into CASSQSGGIQETQYF.

The chain employs TRBV2 and TRBJ2-7, with 11 bases matching TRBD2. The V gene's germline CDR1 is SNHLY and CDR2 FYNNEI. The ends lost 8 bases at V and 0 bases at J; junction bases unmatched: 6. There are 15 residues in the CDR3. In DNA form, the CDR3 reads TGTGCCAGCTCGCTGCTAGCGGGAGGCTCCTACGAGCAGTACTTC. Translated, it gives CASSLLAGGSYEQYF.

At least ten counts were recorded for this clonotype. The chain combines TRBV18 with TRBJ1-1, with a weak D call TRBD1 (6 bases). Trimming left V 3 bases short and J 1 base short, with 12 bases between. The V gene's germline CDR1 is KGHSH and CDR2 LQKENI. This CDR3 region has 15 residues. CDR3 in amino acids: CASSPSGTPNTEAFF. The CDR3 nucleotides are TGTGCCAGCTCACCTTCCGGGACACCGAACACTGAAGCTTTCTTT.

The chain uses TRBV2 and TRBJ2-3; D may be TRBD2 (5 bases). V lost 7 bases and J lost 2, with 13 bases in between. The germline gives CDR1 SNHLY, CDR2 FYNNEI. The CDR3 loop spans 14 amino acids. The CDR3 here is CASKEGSNTDTQYF. The CDR3 DNA sequence: TGTGCCAGCAAAGAGGGCTCCAACACAGATACGCAGTATTTT.

This clonotype was seen a few times. The J gene is TRBJ2-5, the V gene TRBV29-1, with 7 bases that match TRBD2. The V gene's germline CDR1 is SQVTM and CDR2 ANQGSEA. V gave up 4 bases and J gave up 5 bases; unmatched junction bases: 7. This CDR3 has 13 amino acids. CDR3 sequence (DNA): TGCAGCGTTGGACTAGCTGGGGGGGAGACCCAGTACTTC. Its protein is CSVGLAGGETQYF.

This clonotype was found a few times. The chain uses TRBV2 and TRBJ1-6; D is undetermined. CDR3 length: 13 amino acids. Germline V gene sequence: CDR1 SNHLY, CDR2 FYNNEI. Trimming stripped 1 base from V and 3 bases from J, with 1 base between. The CDR3 bases are TGTGCCAGCAGTGAAGACTATAATTCACCCCTCCACTTT. This codes for CASSEDYNSPLHF.

This clonotype was counted ten times or more. The chain carries TRBV20-1 and TRBJ1-2; 7 bases map to TRBD1. The ends lost 5 bases at V and 5 bases at J; junction bases unmatched: 8. Germline CDR1 DFQATT, CDR2 SNEGSKA (reference sequence). This CDR3 contains 13 residues. The chain's CDR3 is CSAPRGGDYGYTF. CDR3 DNA sequence: TGCAGTGCTCCCAGGGGGGGTGATTATGGCTACACCTTC.

About this clonotype: At one end, the junction sequence differs from germline, possibly due to a read error. The gene calls are TRBV5-1 and TRBJ2-6, with D perhaps matching TRBD1 or TRBD2 (5 bases each). Germline CDR1 SGHRS, CDR2 YFSETQ. The CDR3 has 18 amino acids. This chain's CDR3 is CAGSIRGRARSGANVLTF. The CDR3, as DNA: TGTGCCGGATCGATCCGGGGACGGGCCCGCTCTGGGGCCAACGTCCTGACTTTC.

Comments on this clonotype: One end of the junction fails to match germline, which may point to a read error. The CDR3 DNA is TGCGCCAGCAGCCAGTATCTGACAGCAGAATACGAAGCTTCCTTT. Encoded protein: CASSQYLTAEYEASF. This sequence joins TRBV5-1 and TRBJ1-1; TRBD1 might be the D (5 bases). CDR1 is SGHRS and CDR2 is YFSETQ in the germline V gene. CDR3 size: 15 residues.

The V and J genes are TRBV9 and TRBJ2-7; 10 positions agree with TRBD1. This CDR3 region has 16 residues. V lost 3 bases, J lost 6 bases, and 12 bases stayed unmatched. Per germline, CDR1 SGDLS and CDR2 YYNGEE. This CDR3 reads CASSDRTGTGASEQYF. The CDR3 region has the DNA TGTGCCAGCAGCGATAGGACCGGGACAGGGGCTAGCGAGCAGTACTTC.

For this clonotype: Mismatch with germline at one junction end may stem from a read error. V is TRBV10-3 and J is TRBJ1-6; TRBD1 matches 8 bases. Germline V gene data show CDR1 as ENHRY and CDR2 as SYGVKD. The CDR3 length is 13 residues. In DNA form, the CDR3 reads TGTGCCAGCAGTACGGACAGGGTCTCACCCCTCCACTTT. This translates into CASSTDRVSPLHF.

This sequence joins TRBV9 and TRBJ2-1, with TRBD1 matching 8 bases. The CDR3 has 13 amino acids. V trimming: 7 bases; J trimming: 4 bases; junction bases outside the gene matches: 4. Germline V gene data show CDR1 as SGDLS and CDR2 as YYNGEE. The CDR3 DNA reads TGTGCCAGCGGGAGACAGGGGTACAATGAGCAGTTCTTC. Translating it yields CASGRQGYNEQFF.

This clonotype occurred many times. The chain is built from TRBV4-1 and TRBJ2-5; 10 bases are a match to TRBD2. The germline V gene encodes CDR1 MGHRA and CDR2 YSYEKL. Unmatched junction bases numbered 10, after V lost 4 bases and J lost 5 bases. CDR3 length: 16 amino acids. CDR3 protein: CASSPSGRVDGETQYF. The CDR3 nucleotides read TGCGCCAGCAGCCCTAGCGGGAGAGTGGACGGGGAGACCCAGTACTTC.